This T cell receptor (beta chain) derives from a study of T cell repertoires in cytomegalovirus infection. Findings of the study overall: Of the TCR beta families, the public ones yielded a cumulative frequency that identified carriers of CMV plus the relevant HLA. Clonotype analysis showed dominance of the ex vivo response by HLA-C-restricted CMV-specific TCR beta clonotypes.

A remark on this clonotype: Its antigen remains unidentified.

Germline CDR1 reads MNHEY; CDR2 reads SMNVEV (reference sequence). The V and J ends lost 5 bases and 2 bases, in that order; junction bases with no gene match: 11. The CDR3 has 16 residues. TCRdb reprocessed the reads via MiXCR and lists one record per CDR3 protein. This table holds about 450,000 distinct CDR3 sequences, approximately 30% found once. The clonotype was recovered from a human donor in good health (CMV status not recorded). Some clones in this sample may be carry-over from other donors' samples. The chain links TRBV27 to TRBJ2-5; 7 nucleotides align to TRBD1. Sample: PBMCs. The CDR3 coding sequence is TGTGCCAGCAGTCTAGGGACAGATAATTTACAAGAGACCCAGTACTTC. It translates to CASSLGTDNLQETQYF.